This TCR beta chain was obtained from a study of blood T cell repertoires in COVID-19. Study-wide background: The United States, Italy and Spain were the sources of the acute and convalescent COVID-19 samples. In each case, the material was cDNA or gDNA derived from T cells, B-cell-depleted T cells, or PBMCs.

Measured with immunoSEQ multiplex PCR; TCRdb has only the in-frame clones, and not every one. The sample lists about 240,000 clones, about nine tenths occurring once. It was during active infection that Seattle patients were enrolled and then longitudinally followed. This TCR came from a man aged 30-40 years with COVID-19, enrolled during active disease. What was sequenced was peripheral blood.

The chain's CDR3 is CASIRGVTEAFF. CDR3 nucleotides: TGTGCCAGCATTAGGGGTGTCACTGAAGCTTTCTTT. The chain employs TRBV7-9 and TRBJ1-1; possible D gene TRBD1, 5 bases. CDR3 length: 12 residues. Germline CDR1 SEHNR, CDR2 FQNEAQ (reference sequence). The germline V and J ends were trimmed by 7 bases and 4 bases, with 10 bases remaining between them. Complete variable domain (other parts from reference TRBV7-9 and TRBJ1-1): DTGVSQNPRHKITKRGQNVTFRCDPISEHNRLYWYRQTLGQGPEFLTYFQNEAQLEKSRLLSDRFSAERPKGSFSTLEIQRTEQGDSAMYLCASIRGVTEAFFGQGTRLTVV.